This TCR beta chain was recovered during a study of OX40 agonist ivuxolimab in advanced cancers. At the level of the study: Of mixed ages from about 23 to 79 and averaging around 60 years, the group was around 78% male. Partial responses were achieved by three patients, one with hepatocellular carcinoma and two with cutaneous melanoma.

Trimming took 2 bases from V and 0 from J, leaving 19 bases between them. In germline, CDR1 is SEHNR, CDR2 FQNEAQ (reference sequence). This CDR3 region has 18 residues. Assay: immunoSEQ multiplex PCR; the TCRdb copy retains only in-frame clones and omits some. The sample gives around 30,000 clones, 91% of which show up once; about 8.4% is in the top ten. Notes on this clone: Antigen: not known.

Study results and limitations: Some nonresponders likewise displayed low normalized T-cell clonal expansion.

The rearrangement joins TRBV7-9 to TRBJ1-2, with D unresolved. The sequence was collected from an adult with an advanced solid tumor such as melanoma, head and neck, liver or kidney cancer. Sample: CD4+ or CD8+ T cells sorted from blood, taken in a trial of the OX40 agonist ivuxolimab. For the CDR3, the DNA is TGTGCCAGCAGCTTACTGGCAGCGGCCTCCCCCACTAACTATGGCTACACCTTC. Amino acids: CASSLLAAASPTNYGYTF.